The sequence of this T cell receptor (beta chain) was determined in a study of blood T cells in healthy people across ages. The use of a sample-barcoded 5' primer and a J-beta primer mix characterized a second PCR of roughly 6 to 11 cycles. MiXCR was run by TCRdb on the 5' RACE reads, yielding one entry per CDR3 protein. The repertoire holds about 700,000 distinct CDR3 sequences, with less than 40% as singletons. Caucasian individuals from Russia who were healthy and aged about 6 to 90 acted as donors. The sequence was collected from a woman aged 80 or older in good health. Sequencing was done on a sample of blood.

This chain's CDR3 is CASSRGAGGGYEQYF. As DNA, the CDR3 is TGTGCCAGCAGCCGAGGGGCAGGGGGCGGGTACGAGCAGTACTTC. The chain is built from TRBV7-2 and TRBJ2-7; 8 bases are shared with TRBD1. The CDR3 consists of 15 residues. V lost 5 bases and J lost 4; bases outside the gene matches: 10. Germline V gene sequence: CDR1 SGHTA, CDR2 FQGNSA.